The 10 T cell receptor beta chains below all came from one sample that was sequenced in a study of T cell changes during pregnancy in multiple sclerosis. This table comes from immunoSEQ multiplex PCR, and its TCRdb copy is limited to in-frame clones, with some not included. The table includes around 63,000 clones, 85% to 95% detected once. The source was CD8+ T cells from peripheral blood mononuclear cells, collected in the third trimester of pregnancy. These receptors all stem from a female donor in good health, enrolled as a control in a pregnancy study.

The chain uses TRBV7-9 and TRBJ1-2, with D possibly TRBD1 on 6 matching bases. The length of the CDR3 is 13 residues. Germline loops: CDR1 SEHNR, CDR2 FQNEAQ (reference sequence). V was shortened by 5 bases and J by 7 bases, with 14 bases between the two germline ends. The CDR3 is CASSTTQGGGYTF. CDR3 DNA sequence: TGTGCCAGCAGCACGACCCAAGGGGGTGGCTACACCTTC.

V is TRBV7-3 and J is TRBJ1-1, with D perhaps TRBD1 (5 bases). This CDR3 has 13 residues. Per the germline V gene, CDR1 is SGHTA and CDR2 is FQGTGA. Trimming shortened V by 5 bases and J by 0 bases, and 7 bases separated the two germline ends. CDR3: CASSEGVNTEAFF. The CDR3 nucleotides read TGTGCCAGCAGCGAAGGGGTGAACACTGAAGCTTTCTTT.

This clone was counted between two and nine times. V is TRBV6-1 and J is TRBJ1-2, with TRBD1 matching over 7 bases. The germline gives CDR1 MNHNS, CDR2 SASEGT. The CDR3 is made up of 13 amino acids. Trimming removed 1 base from V and 8 bases from J; junction bases left unmatched: 4. Here the CDR3 DNA reads TGTGCCAGCAGTGAAGATGTAGGGGGCGGCTACACCTTC. It translates to CASSEDVGGGYTF.

The rearrangement joins TRBV19 to TRBJ2-7, with unresolved D. The CDR3 runs 13 residues. Germline-derived CDR1 and CDR2 are LNHDA and SQIVND (reference sequence). Trimming pared 3 bases from V and 3 bases from J, leaving 9 bases between. CDR3 nucleotide sequence: TGTGCCAGTAGTATCGGTATAGTCTACGAGCAGTACTTC. Translating it yields CASSIGIVYEQYF.

J is TRBJ1-5 and V is TRBV19, with 9 nucleotides matching TRBD1. The V gene end was trimmed by 3 bases and the J gene end by 0 bases; junction bases not matched to a gene: 6. Germline V gives CDR1 LNHDA, CDR2 SQIVND (reference sequence). CDR3 length: 17 residues. The CDR3 reads CASSMGTGLYSNQPQHF. CDR3 bases: TGTGCCAGTAGTATGGGGACAGGGCTTTATAGCAATCAGCCCCAGCATTTT. Drawing the rest from reference TRBV19 and TRBJ1-5, the complete variable domain is DGGITQSPKYLFRKEGQNVTLSCEQNLNHDAMYWYRQDPGQGLRLIYYSQIVNDFQKGDIAEGYSVSREKKESFPLTVTSAQKNPTAFYLCASSMGTGLYSNQPQHFGDGTRLSIL.

The chain joins TRBV7-8 to TRBJ2-5; the D is unclear. V shed 4 bases and J shed 4 bases, with 13 bases lying between them. Looked up from germline, CDR1 is SGHVS and CDR2 is FQNEAQ. The CDR3 covers 14 residues. In DNA form, the CDR3 reads TGTGCCAGCAGCTCCACCCAGGTCCCAGAGACCCAGTACTTC. Translation: CASSSTQVPETQYF.

This clone showed up just a few times. This chain links TRBV4-1 with TRBJ2-7; TRBD2 aligns across 8 bases. The ends lost 4 bases at V and 3 bases at J; junction bases unmatched: 8. There are 15 residues in the CDR3. CDR1 and CDR2 from the germline V gene are MGHRA and YSYEKL. CDR3 loop: CASSLAGRADYEQYF. The CDR3 bases are TGCGCCAGCAGCCTAGCGGGGAGAGCCGACTACGAGCAGTACTTC.

The chain joins TRBV5-1 to TRBJ1-2; the D gene is possibly TRBD1 (5 bases). CDR1 is SGHRS, CDR2 YFSETQ, per germline. The CDR3 has 17 amino acids. Deletions cut 6 bases from V and 5 bases from J, with 26 bases between. CDR3 in DNA: TGCGCCAGCACTCAACCCCCTCGACAGTACGTAACTTATGGCTACACCTTC. It is translated as CASTQPPRQYVTYGYTF.

The genes are TRBV15 and TRBJ2-5; no reliable D call. The CDR3 is made up of 15 amino acids. V lost 0 bases, J lost 3 bases, and 11 bases lay in between. Germline-derived CDR1 and CDR2 are LNHNV and YYDKDF (reference sequence). CDR3 amino acids: CATSRDGFRKETQYF. The CDR3 bases are TGTGCCACCAGCAGAGATGGCTTCAGGAAAGAGACCCAGTACTTC.

The chain joins TRBV9 to TRBJ2-7; no clear D gene. V lost 0 bases and J lost 7, with 11 bases in between. Germline values: CDR1 SGDLS, CDR2 YYNGEE. The CDR3 is 13 residues long. This CDR3 reads CASSVEGLEEQYF. In nucleotides, the CDR3 is TGTGCCAGCAGCGTAGAAGGTCTGGAGGAGCAGTACTTC.